Below, one T cell receptor (beta chain) is given with its context. Its antigen is still unknown. The data stem from a study of T-cell memory formation after mild COVID-19. General observations from the study: The appearance of some responding clones in pre-infection memory suggested that cross-reactive memory joined. Of the contracting clones, CD4+ ones lay mainly in CM and EM, and CD8+ ones in EMRA.

Each CDR3 protein is one row after TCRdb ran MiXCR on the 5' RACE reads. The data show some 130,000 distinct CDR3 sequences, 15% to 20% seen once. V was cut by 4 bases and J by 2 bases, with 11 bases left in between. Germline V gene lookup returns CDR1 SQVTM and CDR2 ANQGSEA. This CDR3 spans 13 amino acids. This chain connects TRBV29-1 to TRBJ1-2; D perhaps matches TRBD1 (6 bases). The origin of this receptor is an adult woman who had mild COVID-19 (a few samples of this study predate the infection). Cell type and time point are not known. The specimen was PBMCs or a T cell subset sorted from them (not recorded which). The CDR3 DNA follows: TGCAGCGTTGCACAGGGAGGGAACTATGGCTACACCTTC. It specifies CSVAQGGNYGYTF.